A selection of T cell receptor beta chains follows, all from one sample in a study of CD8 T cells in ankylosing spondylitis. One entry per CDR3 protein results from TCRdb running MiXCR on the 5' RACE reads. Among 750,000 to 850,000 distinct CDR3 sequences, about 11% were seen once, and the ten largest hold 0.45% to 0.6%. The sequenced sample consisted of blood, either unsorted or a sorted T cell fraction (not recorded which). The receptors shown here come from a male donor with ankylosing spondylitis. Both conserved end residues are part of each CDR3. The order of the fields is clone size, J gene, V gene, D gene, CDR3 DNA, CDR3 protein. A D gene is named only where the DNA matches it firmly. Clone size is stated in some rows and not others, as once, few, many or a class when expanded.

few,TRBJ2-3,TRBV12-3/TRBV12-4,TRBD2,TGTGCCAGCAGTTTCACCCCCCTCTCTAGCGGGAGCACCCCGGGGCAGTATTTT,CASSFTPLSSGSTPGQYF
-,TRBJ2-5,TRBV11-1,TRBD1,TGTGCCAGCAGCTTACCGAGGGGGCTGACCCAGTACTTC,CASSLPRGLTQYF
-,TRBJ2-3,TRBV20-1,-,TGCAGTGCCCCGCGGGACGGGGTGTCAAATACGCAGTATTTT,CSAPRDGVSNTQYF
-,TRBJ2-3,TRBV12-3/TRBV12-4,-,TGTGCCAGCAGTTTATGGGGGAAGGACGATACGCAGTATTTT,CASSLWGKDDTQYF
-,TRBJ1-5,TRBV12-3/TRBV12-4,-,TGTGCCAGCAGTCCCCTTATGGGGCAGCCCCAGCATTTT,CASSPLMGQPQHF
many,TRBJ2-2,TRBV20-1,-,TGCAGTGCTAGTCCAGTCCAGAACACCGGGGAGCTGTTTTTT,CSASPVQNTGELFF
-,TRBJ2-7,TRBV20-1,-,TGCAGTGCTAGATGGTCTAGCTCCTACGAGCAGTACTTC,CSARWSSSYEQYF
few,TRBJ1-5,TRBV18,-,TGTGCCAGCTCACTAACAGACGCCGTCCATCAGCCCCAGCATTTT,CASSLTDAVHQPQHF
many,TRBJ2-5,TRBV20-1,-,TGCAGTGCCGTGGGAGGTCGCCTGGGCTTCCAAGAGACCCAGTACTTC,CSAVGGRLGFQETQYF
-,TRBJ2-5,TRBV20-1,TRBD1,TGCAGTGCTGCGGCCACAGGGGCGGTTACTCAAGAGACCCAGTACTTC,CSAAATGAVTQETQYF